The clone carrying this T cell receptor (beta chain) was seen only a few times. In the original analysis: Amplification of reference gene primers was used by the study to estimate nucleated cell counts. Clones were sequenced by immunoSEQ multiplex PCR, and TCRdb holds only the in-frame ones, with some missing. V, J and clone size reflect that table, while D and trimming were determined from the DNA. This table has about 110,000 clones, 60% to 80% appearing once. The CDR3 runs 17 residues. From germline, CDR1 is ENHRY and CDR2 SYGVKD. V was shortened by 4 bases and J by 7 bases, with 23 bases between the two germline ends. The data were taken from a study of blood T cell repertoires in COVID-19. Background on the study: The United States, Italy and Spain provided the acute and convalescent COVID-19 samples. The cDNA or gDNA used as material had been derived from T cells, B-cell-depleted T cells, or PBMCs.

This TCR came from a woman over 75 with active or convalescent COVID-19. Sequencing was carried out using peripheral blood. The chain employs TRBV10-3 and TRBJ2-1, with a possible D match to TRBD2 (6 bases). The CDR3 nucleotides are TGTGCCATCAGTGGGGGGGTCCGGGAGAGAACACTAAATGAGCAGTTCTTC. It encodes CAISGGVRERTLNEQFF.